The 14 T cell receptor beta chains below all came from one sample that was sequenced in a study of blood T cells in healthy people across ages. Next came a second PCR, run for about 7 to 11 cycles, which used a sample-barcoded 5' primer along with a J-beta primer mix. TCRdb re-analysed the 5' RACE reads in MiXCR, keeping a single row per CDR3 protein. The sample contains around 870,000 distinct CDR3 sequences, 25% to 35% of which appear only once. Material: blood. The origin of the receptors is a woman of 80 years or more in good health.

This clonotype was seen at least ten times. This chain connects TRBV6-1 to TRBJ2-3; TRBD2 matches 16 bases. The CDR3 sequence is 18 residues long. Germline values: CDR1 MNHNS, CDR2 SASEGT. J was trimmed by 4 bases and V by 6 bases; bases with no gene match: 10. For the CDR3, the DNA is TGTGCCAGCAGACCCCCCGGGACTAGCGGGGGGGCCTCAGATACGCAGTATTTT. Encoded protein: CASRPPGTSGGASDTQYF.

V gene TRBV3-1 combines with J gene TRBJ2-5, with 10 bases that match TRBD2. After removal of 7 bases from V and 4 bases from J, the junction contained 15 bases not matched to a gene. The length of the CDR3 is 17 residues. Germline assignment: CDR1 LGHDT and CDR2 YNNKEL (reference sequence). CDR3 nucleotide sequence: TGTGCCAGCATTTCCTCCGGGACTAGCGCGGGGGTAGAGACCCAGTACTTC. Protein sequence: CASISSGTSAGVETQYF.

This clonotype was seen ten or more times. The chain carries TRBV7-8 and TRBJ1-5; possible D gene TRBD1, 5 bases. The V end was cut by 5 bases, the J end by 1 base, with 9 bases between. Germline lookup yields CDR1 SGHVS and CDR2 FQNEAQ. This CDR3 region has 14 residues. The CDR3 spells CASSRDRSNQPQHF. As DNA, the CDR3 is TGTGCCAGCAGCCGAGACAGAAGCAATCAGCCCCAGCATTTT.

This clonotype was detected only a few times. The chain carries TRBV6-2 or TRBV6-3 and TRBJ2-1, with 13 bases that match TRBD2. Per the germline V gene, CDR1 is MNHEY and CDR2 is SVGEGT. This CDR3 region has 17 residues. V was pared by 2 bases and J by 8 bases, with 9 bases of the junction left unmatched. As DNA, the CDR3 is TGTGCCAGCAGTTACGACCCCGGGACTAGCGGGGTCGATGAGCAGTTCTTC. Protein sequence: CASSYDPGTSGVDEQFF.

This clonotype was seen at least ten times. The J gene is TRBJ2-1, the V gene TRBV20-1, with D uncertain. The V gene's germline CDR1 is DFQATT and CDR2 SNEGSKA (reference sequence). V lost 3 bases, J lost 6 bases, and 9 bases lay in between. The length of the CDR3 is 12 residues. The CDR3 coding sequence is TGCAGTGCTAGTCTCCAGCTCAATGAGCAGTTCTTC. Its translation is CSASLQLNEQFF.

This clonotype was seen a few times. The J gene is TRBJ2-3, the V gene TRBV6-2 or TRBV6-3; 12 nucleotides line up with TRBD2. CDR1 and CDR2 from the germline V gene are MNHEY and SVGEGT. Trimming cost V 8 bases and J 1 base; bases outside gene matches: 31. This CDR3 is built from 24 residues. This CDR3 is CASVPGSPALRLAGVPAGTDTQYF. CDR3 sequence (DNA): TGTGCCAGCGTCCCCGGTTCCCCCGCACTAAGACTAGCGGGGGTCCCGGCCGGCACAGATACGCAGTATTTT.

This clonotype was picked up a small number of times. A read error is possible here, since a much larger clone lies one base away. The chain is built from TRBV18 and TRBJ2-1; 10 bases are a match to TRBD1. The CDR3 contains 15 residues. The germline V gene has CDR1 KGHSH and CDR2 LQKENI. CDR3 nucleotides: TGTGCCGGCTCACCGGGACAGGGGACCCGTAATGAGCAGTTCTTC. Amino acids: CAGSPGQGTRNEQFF.

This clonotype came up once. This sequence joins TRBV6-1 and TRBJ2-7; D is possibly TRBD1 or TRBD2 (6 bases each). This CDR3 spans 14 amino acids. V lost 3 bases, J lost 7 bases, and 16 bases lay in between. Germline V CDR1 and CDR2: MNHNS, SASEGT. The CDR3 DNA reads TGTGCCAGCAGTGATATAGGGGGGTCGGAAGAGCAGTACTTC. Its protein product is CASSDIGGSEEQYF.

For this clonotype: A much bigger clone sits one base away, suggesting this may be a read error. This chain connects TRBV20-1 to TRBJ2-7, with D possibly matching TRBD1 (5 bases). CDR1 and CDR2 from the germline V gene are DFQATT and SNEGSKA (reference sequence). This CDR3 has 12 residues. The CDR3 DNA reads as TGCAGGGCTAGACAGTTGAACTACGAGCAGTACTTC. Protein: CRARQLNYEQYF.

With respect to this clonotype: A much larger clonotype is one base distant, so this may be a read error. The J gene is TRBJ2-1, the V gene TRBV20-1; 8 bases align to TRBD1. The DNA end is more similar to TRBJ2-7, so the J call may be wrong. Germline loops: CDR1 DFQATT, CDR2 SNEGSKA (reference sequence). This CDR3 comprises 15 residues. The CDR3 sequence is CSATQGASSYNEQYF. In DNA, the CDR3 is TGCAGTGCTACCCAGGGGGCCTCTTCCTACAATGAGCAGTACTTC.

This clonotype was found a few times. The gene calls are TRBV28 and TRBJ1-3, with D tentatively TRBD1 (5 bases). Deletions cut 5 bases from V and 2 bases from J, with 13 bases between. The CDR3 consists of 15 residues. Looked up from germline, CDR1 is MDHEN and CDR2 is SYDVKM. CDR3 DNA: TGTGCCAGCAGTGCCTGGGGGGGAACTGGAAACACCATATATTTT. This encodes CASSAWGGTGNTIYF.

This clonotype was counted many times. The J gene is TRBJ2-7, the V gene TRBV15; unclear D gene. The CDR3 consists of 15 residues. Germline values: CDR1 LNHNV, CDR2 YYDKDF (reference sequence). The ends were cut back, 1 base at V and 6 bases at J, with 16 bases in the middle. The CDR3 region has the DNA TGTGCCACCAGCAGAGGGGGTTTCGACGGGTCCGAGCAGTACTTC. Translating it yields CATSRGGFDGSEQYF.

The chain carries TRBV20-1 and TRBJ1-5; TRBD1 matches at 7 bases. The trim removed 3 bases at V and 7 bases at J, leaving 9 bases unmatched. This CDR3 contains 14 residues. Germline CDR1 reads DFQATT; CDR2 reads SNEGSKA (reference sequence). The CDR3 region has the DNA TGCAGTGCTAGTCCCGGACAGGAGTGGCAGCCCCAGCATTTT. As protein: CSASPGQEWQPQHF.

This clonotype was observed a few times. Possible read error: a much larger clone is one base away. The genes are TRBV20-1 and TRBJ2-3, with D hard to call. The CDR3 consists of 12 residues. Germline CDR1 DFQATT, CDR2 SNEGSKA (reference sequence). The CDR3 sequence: CRARGPRDTQYF. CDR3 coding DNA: TGCAGGGCTAGAGGCCCTCGAGATACGCAGTATTTT.